Listed here is a single T cell receptor (beta chain). Sequencing used immunoSEQ multiplex PCR; TCRdb keeps in-frame clones, though not all of them. The table has 60,000 to 75,000 clones, around 80% seen once. The sample originates from a study of early stage breast cancer tumors. This CDR3 is built from 14 residues. Germline V lookup: CDR1 SGHDT, CDR2 YYEEEE. V gave up 7 bases and J gave up 1 base, with 14 bases separating them. The sequenced sample consisted of blood. This chain joins TRBV5-6 and TRBJ1-1; perhaps TRBD1 as D (6 bases). This receptor was obtained from a person in their 40s with breast cancer. The CDR3, as DNA: TGTGCCAGCGGTTCCCAGGGGCCGAACACTGAAGCTTTCTTT. It specifies CASGSQGPNTEAFF. Full variable domain (missing parts from reference TRBV5-6 and TRBJ1-1): DAGVTQSPTHLIKTRGQQVTLRCSPKSGHDTVSWYQQALGQGPQFIFQYYEEEERQRGNFPDRFSGHQFPNYSSELNVNALLLGDSALYLCASGSQGPNTEAFFGQGTRLTVV.